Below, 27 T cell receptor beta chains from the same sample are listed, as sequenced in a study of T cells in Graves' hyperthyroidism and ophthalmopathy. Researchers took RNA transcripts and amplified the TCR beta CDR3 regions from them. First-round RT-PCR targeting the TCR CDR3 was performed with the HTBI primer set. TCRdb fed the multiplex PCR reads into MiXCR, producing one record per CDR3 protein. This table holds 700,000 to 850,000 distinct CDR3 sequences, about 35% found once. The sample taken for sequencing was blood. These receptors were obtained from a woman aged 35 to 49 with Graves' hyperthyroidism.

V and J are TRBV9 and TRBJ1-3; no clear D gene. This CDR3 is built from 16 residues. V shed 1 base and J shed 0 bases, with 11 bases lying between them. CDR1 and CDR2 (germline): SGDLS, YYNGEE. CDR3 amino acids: CASSVKDASSGNTIYF. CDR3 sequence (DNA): TGTGCCAGCAGCGTAAAGGACGCCAGCTCTGGAAACACCATATATTTT.

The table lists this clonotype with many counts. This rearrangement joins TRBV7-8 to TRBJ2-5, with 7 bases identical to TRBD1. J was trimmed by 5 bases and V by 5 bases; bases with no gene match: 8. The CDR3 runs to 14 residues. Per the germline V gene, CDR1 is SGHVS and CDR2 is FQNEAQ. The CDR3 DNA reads TGTGCCAGCAGCACCCAGGGGGATCTCGAGACCCAGTACTTC. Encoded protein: CASSTQGDLETQYF.

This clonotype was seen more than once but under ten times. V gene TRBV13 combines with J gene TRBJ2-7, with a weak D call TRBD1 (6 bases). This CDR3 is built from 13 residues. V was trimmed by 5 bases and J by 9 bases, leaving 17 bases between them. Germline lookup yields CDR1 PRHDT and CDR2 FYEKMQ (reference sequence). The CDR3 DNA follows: TGTGCCAGCAGCCGCCGGACAGACTTTACGCAGTACTTC. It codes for CASSRRTDFTQYF.

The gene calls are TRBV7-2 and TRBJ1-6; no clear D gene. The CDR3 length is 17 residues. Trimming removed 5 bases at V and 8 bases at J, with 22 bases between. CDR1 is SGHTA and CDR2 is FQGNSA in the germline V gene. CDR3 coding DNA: TGTGCCAGCAGCCAACCCGCCCAGTCCTTCGGGTATTCACCCCTCCACTTT. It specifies CASSQPAQSFGYSPLHF.

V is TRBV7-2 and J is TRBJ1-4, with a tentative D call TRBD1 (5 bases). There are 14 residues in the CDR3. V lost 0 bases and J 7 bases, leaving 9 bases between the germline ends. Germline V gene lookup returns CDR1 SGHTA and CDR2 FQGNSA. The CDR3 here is CASSLAPGSEKLFF. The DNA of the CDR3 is TGTGCCAGCAGCTTAGCGCCAGGGTCTGAAAAACTGTTTTTT.

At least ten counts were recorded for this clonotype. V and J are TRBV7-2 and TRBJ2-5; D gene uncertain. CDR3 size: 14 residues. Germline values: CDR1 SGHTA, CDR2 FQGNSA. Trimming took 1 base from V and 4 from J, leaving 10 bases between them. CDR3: CASSLVASLETQYF. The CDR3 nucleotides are TGTGCCAGCAGCTTAGTTGCCAGCCTAGAGACCCAGTACTTC.

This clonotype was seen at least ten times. The CDR3 coding sequence is TGCAGTGCTAGGAATCCTATGAACACTGAAGCTTTCTTT. Amino acid sequence: CSARNPMNTEAFF. The chain recombines TRBV20-1 with TRBJ1-1; D gene unclear. The CDR3 spans 13 residues. V dropped 3 bases and J dropped 0 bases, with 8 bases sitting between them. Germline CDR1 DFQATT, CDR2 SNEGSKA (reference sequence).

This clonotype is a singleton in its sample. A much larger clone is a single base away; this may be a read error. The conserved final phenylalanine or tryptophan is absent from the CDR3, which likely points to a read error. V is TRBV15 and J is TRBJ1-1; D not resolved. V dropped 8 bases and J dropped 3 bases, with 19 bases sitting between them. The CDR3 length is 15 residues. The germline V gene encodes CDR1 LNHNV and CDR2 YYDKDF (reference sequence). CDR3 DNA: TGTGCCACCGCTCCGCTTAAGGAAATATACACTGAAGCTTTCCTT. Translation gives CATAPLKEIYTEAFL.

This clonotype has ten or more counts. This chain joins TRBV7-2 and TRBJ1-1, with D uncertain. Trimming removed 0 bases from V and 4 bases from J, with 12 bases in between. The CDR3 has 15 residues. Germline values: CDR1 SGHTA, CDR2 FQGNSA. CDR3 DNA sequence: TGTGCCAGCAGCTTAGCGGTTGGTATTGGCACTGAAGCTTTCTTT. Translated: CASSLAVGIGTEAFF.

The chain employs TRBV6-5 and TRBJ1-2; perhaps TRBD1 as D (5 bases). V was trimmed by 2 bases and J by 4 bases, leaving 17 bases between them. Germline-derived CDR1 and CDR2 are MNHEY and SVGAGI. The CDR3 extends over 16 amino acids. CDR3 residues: CASSYTQYRSSYGYTF. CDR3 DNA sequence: TGTGCCAGCAGTTACACCCAGTACAGGAGTTCCTATGGCTACACCTTC.

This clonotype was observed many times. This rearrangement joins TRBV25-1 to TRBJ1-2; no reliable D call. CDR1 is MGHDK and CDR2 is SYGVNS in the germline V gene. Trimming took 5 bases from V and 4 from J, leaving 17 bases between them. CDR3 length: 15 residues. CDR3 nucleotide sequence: TGTGCCAGCAGTCCCAAGGGAAAGCGATTCTATGGCTACACCTTC. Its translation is CASSPKGKRFYGYTF.

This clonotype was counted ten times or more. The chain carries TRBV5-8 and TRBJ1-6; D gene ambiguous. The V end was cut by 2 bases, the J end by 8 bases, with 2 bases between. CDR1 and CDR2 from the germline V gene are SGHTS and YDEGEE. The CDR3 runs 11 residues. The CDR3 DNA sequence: TGTGCCAGCAGCTTATATTCACCCCTCCACTTT. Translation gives CASSLYSPLHF.

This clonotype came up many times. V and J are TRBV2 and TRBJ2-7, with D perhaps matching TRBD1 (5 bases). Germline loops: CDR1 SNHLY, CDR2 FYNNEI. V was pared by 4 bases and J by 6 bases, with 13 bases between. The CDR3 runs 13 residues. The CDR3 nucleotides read TGTGCCAGCAGTGGCCAACAGGTTTCCGAGCAGTACTTC. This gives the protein CASSGQQVSEQYF.

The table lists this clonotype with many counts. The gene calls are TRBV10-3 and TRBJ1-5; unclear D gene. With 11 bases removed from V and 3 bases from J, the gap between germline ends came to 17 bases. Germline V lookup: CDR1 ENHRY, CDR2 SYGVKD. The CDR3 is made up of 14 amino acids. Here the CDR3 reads CAARGPSFNQPQHF. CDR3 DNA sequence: TGTGCCGCCAGAGGCCCCAGTTTCAATCAGCCCCAGCATTTT.

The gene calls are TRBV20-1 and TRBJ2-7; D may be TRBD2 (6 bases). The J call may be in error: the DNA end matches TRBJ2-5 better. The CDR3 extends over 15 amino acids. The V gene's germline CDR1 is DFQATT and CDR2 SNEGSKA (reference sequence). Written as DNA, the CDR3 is TGCAGTGCTCCGCCGCCTACTGCGGGGAAAGAGACCCAGTACTTC. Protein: CSAPPPTAGKETQYF.

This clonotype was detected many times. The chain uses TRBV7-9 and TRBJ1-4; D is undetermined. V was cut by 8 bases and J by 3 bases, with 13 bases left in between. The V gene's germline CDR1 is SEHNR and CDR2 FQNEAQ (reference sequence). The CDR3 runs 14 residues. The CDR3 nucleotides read TGTGCCAGCCTTCCGGGAGTGGCTAATGAAAAACTGTTTTTT. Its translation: CASLPGVANEKLFF. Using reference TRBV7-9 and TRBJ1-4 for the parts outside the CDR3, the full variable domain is DTGVSQNPRHKITKRGQNVTFRCDPISEHNRLYWYRQTLGQGPEFLTYFQNEAQLEKSRLLSDRFSAERPKGSFSTLEIQRTEQGDSAMYLCASLPGVANEKLFFGSGTQLSVL.

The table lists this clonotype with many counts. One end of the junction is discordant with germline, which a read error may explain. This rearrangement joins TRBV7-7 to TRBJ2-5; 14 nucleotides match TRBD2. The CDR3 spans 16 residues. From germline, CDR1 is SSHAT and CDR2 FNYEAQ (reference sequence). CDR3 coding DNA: TGTGCTAGCAGCCACGGACTAGCGGGAGGAGATGAGACCCAGTACTTC. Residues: CASSHGLAGGDETQYF.

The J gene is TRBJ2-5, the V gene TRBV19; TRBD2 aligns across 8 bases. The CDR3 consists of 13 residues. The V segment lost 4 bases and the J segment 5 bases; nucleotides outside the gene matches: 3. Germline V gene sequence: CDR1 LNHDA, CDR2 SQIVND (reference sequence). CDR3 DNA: TGTGCCAGTAGTAGCGGGGGGACGGAGACCCAGTACTTC. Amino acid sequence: CASSSGGTETQYF.

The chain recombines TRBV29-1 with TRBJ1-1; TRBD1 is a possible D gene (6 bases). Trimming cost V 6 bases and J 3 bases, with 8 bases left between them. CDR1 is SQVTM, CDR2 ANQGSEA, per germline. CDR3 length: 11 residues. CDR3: CSVQGDTEAFF. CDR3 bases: TGCAGCGTACAGGGTGACACTGAAGCTTTCTTT.

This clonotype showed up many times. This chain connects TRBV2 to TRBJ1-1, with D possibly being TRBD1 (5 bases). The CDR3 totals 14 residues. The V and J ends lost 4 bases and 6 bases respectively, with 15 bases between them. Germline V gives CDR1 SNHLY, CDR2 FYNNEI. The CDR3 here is CASSAAGMGAEAFF. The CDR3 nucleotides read TGTGCCAGCAGTGCGGCAGGGATGGGAGCTGAAGCTTTCTTT.

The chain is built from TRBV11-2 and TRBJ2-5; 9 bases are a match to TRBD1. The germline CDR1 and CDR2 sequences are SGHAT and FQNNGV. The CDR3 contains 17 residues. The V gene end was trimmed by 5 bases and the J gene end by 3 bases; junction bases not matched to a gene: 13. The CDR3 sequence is CASSPSPGRTGEETQYF. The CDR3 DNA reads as TGTGCCAGCAGCCCTTCTCCAGGCCGGACAGGGGAAGAGACCCAGTACTTC.

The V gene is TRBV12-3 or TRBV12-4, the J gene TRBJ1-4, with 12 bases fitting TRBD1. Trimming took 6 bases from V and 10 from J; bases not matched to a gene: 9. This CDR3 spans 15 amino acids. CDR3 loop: CASSFTGTGGGKLFF. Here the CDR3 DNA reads TGTGCCAGCAGCTTTACCGGGACAGGGGGCGGAAAACTGTTTTTT.

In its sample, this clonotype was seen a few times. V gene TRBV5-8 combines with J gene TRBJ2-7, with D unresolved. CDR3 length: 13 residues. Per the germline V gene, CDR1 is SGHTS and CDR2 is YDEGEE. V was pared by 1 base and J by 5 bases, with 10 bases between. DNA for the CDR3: TGTGCCAGCAGCTTGAAGCCAGGCCACGAGCAGTACTTC. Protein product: CASSLKPGHEQYF.

The CDR3 reads CASSFDRVAINTGELFF. The DNA of the CDR3 is TGTGCCAGCAGTTTTGATAGGGTGGCGATAAACACCGGGGAGCTGTTTTTT. The chain uses TRBV6-5 and TRBJ2-2; D is unclear. Trimming shortened V by 4 bases and J by 2 bases, and 17 bases separated the two germline ends. The CDR3 is made up of 17 amino acids. The V gene's germline CDR1 is MNHEY and CDR2 SVGAGI.

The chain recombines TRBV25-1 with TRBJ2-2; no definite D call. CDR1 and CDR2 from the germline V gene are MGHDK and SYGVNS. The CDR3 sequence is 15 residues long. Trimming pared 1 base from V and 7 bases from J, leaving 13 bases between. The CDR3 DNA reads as TGTGCCAGCAGTGAATTGGGCCCAGATCACGGGGAGCTGTTTTTT. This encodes CASSELGPDHGELFF.

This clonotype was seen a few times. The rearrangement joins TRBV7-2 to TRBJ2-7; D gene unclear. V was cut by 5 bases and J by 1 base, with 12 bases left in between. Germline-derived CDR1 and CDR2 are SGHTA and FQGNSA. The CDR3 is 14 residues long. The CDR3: CASSPPPGSYEQYF. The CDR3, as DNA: TGTGCCAGCAGCCCACCCCCCGGTTCCTACGAGCAGTACTTC. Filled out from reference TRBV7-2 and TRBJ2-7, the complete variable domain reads GAGVSQSPSNKVTEKGKDVELRCDPISGHTALYWYRQSLGQGLEFLIYFQGNSAPDKSGLPSDRFSAERTGGSVSTLTIQRTQQEDSAVYLCASSPPPGSYEQYFGPGTRLTVT.

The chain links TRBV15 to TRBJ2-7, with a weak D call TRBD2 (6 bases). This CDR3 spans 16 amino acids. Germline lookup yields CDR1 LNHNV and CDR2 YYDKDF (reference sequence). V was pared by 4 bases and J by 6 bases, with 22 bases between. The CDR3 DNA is TGTGCCACCAGCACCCAACTCCGGGGGTTCCACGGCGAGCAGTACTTC. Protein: CATSTQLRGFHGEQYF.